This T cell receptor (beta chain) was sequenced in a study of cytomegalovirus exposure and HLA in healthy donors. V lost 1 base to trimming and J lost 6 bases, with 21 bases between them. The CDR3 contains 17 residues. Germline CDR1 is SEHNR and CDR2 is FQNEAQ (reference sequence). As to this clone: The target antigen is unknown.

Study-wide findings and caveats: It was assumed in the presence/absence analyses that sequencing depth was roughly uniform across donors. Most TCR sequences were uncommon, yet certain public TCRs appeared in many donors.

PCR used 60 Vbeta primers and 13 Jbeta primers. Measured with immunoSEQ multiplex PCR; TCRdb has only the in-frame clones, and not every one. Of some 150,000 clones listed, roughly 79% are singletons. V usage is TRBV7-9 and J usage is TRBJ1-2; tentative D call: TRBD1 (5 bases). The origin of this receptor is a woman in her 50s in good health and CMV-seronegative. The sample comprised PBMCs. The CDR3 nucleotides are TGTGCCAGCAGCTTAGGATCCCCCAGACAGAACTTGCATGGCTACACCTTC. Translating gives CASSLGSPRQNLHGYTF.